This is a list of T cell receptor beta chains from one sample in a study of human T cells and chemical hapten exposure. TCRdb passed the RACE reads through MiXCR, listing each CDR3 protein once. The data show about 96,000 distinct CDR3 sequences, approximately 8.6% seen once. The source was whole blood, collected in connection with sensitization to the hapten diphenylcyclopropenone (DPC). Source of these receptors: a woman in her thirties or forties with alopecia areata. Some clones in this sample may be carry-over from other donors' samples. The CDR3 runs from the conserved cysteine through the conserved F or W. D genes are given only for firm matches. Size tells how often a clone was seen (once, few, many) or the class of an expanded clone, and some rows leave it out.

v_gene: TRBV20-1
abundance: many
d_gene: -
j_gene: TRBJ2-3
CDR3nt: TGCAGTGCTAGGGCACTAGCTAGCACAGATACGCAGTATTTT
CDR3aa: CSARALASTDTQYF

v_gene: TRBV7-3
abundance: few
d_gene: -
j_gene: TRBJ2-5
CDR3nt: TGTGCCAGCAGCCATGGACTCTCAACTAGCCAAGAGACCCAGTACTTC
CDR3aa: CASSHGLSTSQETQYF

v_gene: TRBV6-2/TRBV6-3
abundance: few
d_gene: -
j_gene: TRBJ2-5
CDR3nt: TGTGCCAGCAGTTACTCGCGAGTAGAGACCCAGTACTTC
CDR3aa: CASSYSRVETQYF

v_gene: TRBV6-2/TRBV6-3
abundance: -
d_gene: TRBD2
j_gene: TRBJ2-1
CDR3nt: TGTGCCAGCAGTCGCGCGACTAGCGGGTTCAAAAATGAGCAGTTCTTC
CDR3aa: CASSRATSGFKNEQFF

v_gene: TRBV20-1
abundance: few
d_gene: -
j_gene: TRBJ2-1
CDR3nt: TGCAGTGCTAGTGGGGTCTCCTACAATGAGCAGTTCTTC
CDR3aa: CSASGVSYNEQFF

v_gene: TRBV3-1
abundance: many
d_gene: -
j_gene: TRBJ1-5
CDR3nt: TGTGCCAGCAGCCAAGAAGGTAGCAATCAGCCCCAGCATTTT
CDR3aa: CASSQEGSNQPQHF

v_gene: TRBV5-1
abundance: few
d_gene: TRBD2
j_gene: TRBJ2-5
CDR3nt: TGCGCCAGCAGCCCCGGGACTAGCGGGAGAGGTAAAGAGACCCAGTACTTC
CDR3aa: CASSPGTSGRGKETQYF

v_gene: TRBV28
abundance: few
d_gene: -
j_gene: TRBJ2-5
CDR3nt: TGTGCCAGCAGTTTTTCTTGGATCCTAGAGACCCAGTACTTC
CDR3aa: CASSFSWILETQYF

v_gene: TRBV12-3/TRBV12-4
abundance: -
d_gene: -
j_gene: TRBJ1-2
CDR3nt: TGTGCCAGCAGTTTGCAGGTTAACTATGGCTACACCTTC
CDR3aa: CASSLQVNYGYTF

v_gene: TRBV29-1
abundance: many
d_gene: -
j_gene: TRBJ2-1
CDR3nt: TGCAGCGTGACAGAAACTAGCTCCTACAATGAGCAGTTCTTC
CDR3aa: CSVTETSSYNEQFF

v_gene: TRBV28
abundance: many
d_gene: -
j_gene: TRBJ2-5
CDR3nt: TGTGCCAGCAGTTTACCCATATCGTCAGAGACCCAGTACTTC
CDR3aa: CASSLPISSETQYF

v_gene: TRBV29-1
abundance: -
d_gene: -
j_gene: TRBJ1-5
CDR3nt: TGCAGCGTCACGGACAGACCCAATCAGCCCCAGCATTTT
CDR3aa: CSVTDRPNQPQHF

v_gene: TRBV20-1
abundance: many
d_gene: -
j_gene: TRBJ2-1
CDR3nt: TGCAGTGCTACCCCAGGCTATGAGCAGTTCTTC
CDR3aa: CSATPGYEQFF

v_gene: TRBV14
abundance: -
d_gene: -
j_gene: TRBJ1-4
CDR3nt: TGTGCCAGCAGCCAACAGTCAAAACTGTTTTTT
CDR3aa: CASSQQSKLFF

v_gene: TRBV19
abundance: many
d_gene: TRBD1
j_gene: TRBJ2-2
CDR3nt: TGTGCCAGTATTGACAGGGGGGCCACCGGGGAGCTGTTTTTT
CDR3aa: CASIDRGATGELFF

v_gene: TRBV10-3
abundance: few
d_gene: -
j_gene: TRBJ2-1
CDR3nt: TGTGCCATCAGTTCGGGTTGGGAAAATGAGCAGTTCTTC
CDR3aa: CAISSGWENEQFF

v_gene: TRBV19
abundance: -
d_gene: -
j_gene: TRBJ2-1
CDR3nt: TGTGCCAGTAGCATGACTAACATCGACAATGAGCAGTTCTTC
CDR3aa: CASSMTNIDNEQFF

v_gene: TRBV7-2
abundance: many
d_gene: TRBD2
j_gene: TRBJ2-1
CDR3nt: TGTGCCAGCAGACCCGGACTAGCGGGTCCCTACAATGAGCAGTTCTTC
CDR3aa: CASRPGLAGPYNEQFF

v_gene: TRBV9
abundance: -
d_gene: -
j_gene: TRBJ2-2
CDR3nt: TGTGCCAGCAGCGCACTGCGGGATACCGGGGAGCTGATTTTT
CDR3aa: CASSALRDTGELIF

v_gene: TRBV4-2
abundance: many
d_gene: -
j_gene: TRBJ2-5
CDR3nt: TGTGCCAGCAGCCCCGAGCTGGTGGGTAGCGAGACCCAGTACTTC
CDR3aa: CASSPELVGSETQYF

v_gene: TRBV4-3
abundance: -
d_gene: -
j_gene: TRBJ2-2
CDR3nt: TGCGCCAGCAGCCAGTTGACAGCAGCGAACACCGGGGAGCTGTTTTTT
CDR3aa: CASSQLTAANTGELFF

v_gene: TRBV10-3
abundance: many
d_gene: -
j_gene: TRBJ2-7
CDR3nt: TGTGCCATCAGTGAGGACTACGAGCAGTACTTC
CDR3aa: CAISEDYEQYF

v_gene: TRBV28
abundance: -
d_gene: TRBD1
j_gene: TRBJ2-7
CDR3nt: TGTGCCAGCAGTTTTCCAGGGGGCGAGCAGTACTTC
CDR3aa: CASSFPGGEQYF

v_gene: TRBV13
abundance: many
d_gene: TRBD1
j_gene: TRBJ2-1
CDR3nt: TGTGCCAGCAGCTTAGGGACAGGGTGGGAGAGGCAGTTCTTC
CDR3aa: CASSLGTGWERQFF

v_gene: TRBV6-1
abundance: -
d_gene: TRBD2
j_gene: TRBJ2-7
CDR3nt: TGTGCCATCGACGGGACTAGCGGGAGCTACGAGCAGTACTTC
CDR3aa: CAIDGTSGSYEQYF

v_gene: TRBV19
abundance: many
d_gene: TRBD2
j_gene: TRBJ2-1
CDR3nt: TGTGCCAGTAGTATAGTGGCGGGAGGGTCCTACAATGAGCAGTTCTTC
CDR3aa: CASSIVAGGSYNEQFF

v_gene: TRBV6-2/TRBV6-3
abundance: few
d_gene: -
j_gene: TRBJ2-7
CDR3nt: TGTGCCAGCACCTCCTTTCCCACCTACGAGCAGTACTTC
CDR3aa: CASTSFPTYEQYF

v_gene: TRBV6-1
abundance: -
d_gene: -
j_gene: TRBJ2-3
CDR3nt: TGTGCCAGCAGTGAATTGAGGGGGAGTACGCAGTATTTT
CDR3aa: CASSELRGSTQYF

v_gene: TRBV6-2/TRBV6-3
abundance: many
d_gene: -
j_gene: TRBJ1-4
CDR3nt: TGTGCCAGCGGAAAACAGGGAGAAAAACTGTTTTTT
CDR3aa: CASGKQGEKLFF

v_gene: TRBV20-1
abundance: few
d_gene: -
j_gene: TRBJ1-5
CDR3nt: TGCAGTGCTAGAAGGCACCCTGATCAGCCCCAGCATTTT
CDR3aa: CSARRHPDQPQHF

v_gene: TRBV7-2
abundance: -
d_gene: -
j_gene: TRBJ1-2
CDR3nt: TGTGCCAGCAGCTTAAGGGAGCGGGACTATGGCTACACCTTC
CDR3aa: CASSLRERDYGYTF

v_gene: TRBV29-1
abundance: -
d_gene: -
j_gene: TRBJ2-7
CDR3nt: TGCAGCGTTGAAGCCAGGTCGGGGGGCCAGTACGAGCAGTACTTC
CDR3aa: CSVEARSGGQYEQYF

v_gene: TRBV25-1
abundance: -
d_gene: -
j_gene: TRBJ1-6
CDR3nt: TGTGCCAGCACCGCCGGGCGGGGCGTGGGCAATTCACCCCTCCACTTT
CDR3aa: CASTAGRGVGNSPLHF

v_gene: TRBV5-1
abundance: few
d_gene: -
j_gene: TRBJ1-2
CDR3nt: TGCGCCAGCAGCATAGGGGACTATGGCTACACCTTC
CDR3aa: CASSIGDYGYTF

v_gene: TRBV7-2
abundance: -
d_gene: -
j_gene: TRBJ1-1
CDR3nt: TGTGCCAGCAGCTGGGTTCGGGAGAACACTGAAGCTTTCTTT
CDR3aa: CASSWVRENTEAFF

v_gene: TRBV4-2
abundance: many
d_gene: -
j_gene: TRBJ2-3
CDR3nt: TGTGCCAGCAGCCAAGAAAACTCCCTACCCACAGATACGCAGTATTTT
CDR3aa: CASSQENSLPTDTQYF

v_gene: TRBV28
abundance: many
d_gene: -
j_gene: TRBJ1-6
CDR3nt: TGTGCCACCACGACAGCGTACTCCTATAATTCACCCCTCCACTTT
CDR3aa: CATTTAYSYNSPLHF

v_gene: TRBV28
abundance: many
d_gene: TRBD1
j_gene: TRBJ2-7
CDR3nt: TGTGCCAGTAGGACAGGGGGCTTGTACGAGCAGTACTTC
CDR3aa: CASRTGGLYEQYF

v_gene: TRBV7-2
abundance: few
d_gene: -
j_gene: TRBJ1-6
CDR3nt: TGTGCCAGCAGCTTAGAACATAGCTCCTATAATTCACCCCTCCACTTT
CDR3aa: CASSLEHSSYNSPLHF

v_gene: TRBV29-1
abundance: many
d_gene: -
j_gene: TRBJ2-6
CDR3nt: TGCAGCGTTGGCCCTCATGGGGCCAACGTCCTGACTTTC
CDR3aa: CSVGPHGANVLTF

v_gene: TRBV9
abundance: many
d_gene: -
j_gene: TRBJ2-7
CDR3nt: TGTGCCAGCAGCGTAGGCGGGACCGATCCGTACGAGCAGTACTTC
CDR3aa: CASSVGGTDPYEQYF

v_gene: TRBV18
abundance: many
d_gene: -
j_gene: TRBJ2-1
CDR3nt: TGTGCCAGCTCACCACCGAGTCAGGCCTACAATGAGCAGTTCTTC
CDR3aa: CASSPPSQAYNEQFF

v_gene: TRBV12-3/TRBV12-4
abundance: -
d_gene: -
j_gene: TRBJ2-2
CDR3nt: TGTGCCAGCAGGGAGGCTGCCGGCGGGGAGCTGTTTTTT
CDR3aa: CASREAAGGELFF

v_gene: TRBV27
abundance: many
d_gene: TRBD1
j_gene: TRBJ2-7
CDR3nt: TGTGCCAGCAGTTTACAGGGGGCGTGGTACGAGCAGTACTTC
CDR3aa: CASSLQGAWYEQYF

v_gene: TRBV6-1
abundance: -
d_gene: -
j_gene: TRBJ2-1
CDR3nt: TGTGCCAGCAGGGATTGGAATGAGCAGTTCTTC
CDR3aa: CASRDWNEQFF

v_gene: TRBV15
abundance: many
d_gene: TRBD2
j_gene: TRBJ2-1
CDR3nt: TGTGCCACCAGCACCTCGTCCCTAGCGGGAGAGGATGAGCAGTTCTTC
CDR3aa: CATSTSSLAGEDEQFF

v_gene: TRBV20-1
abundance: -
d_gene: -
j_gene: TRBJ2-3
CDR3nt: TGCAGTGCTAGAGTCTCGGGAGACGGCACAGATACGCAGTATTTT
CDR3aa: CSARVSGDGTDTQYF

v_gene: TRBV6-6
abundance: many
d_gene: -
j_gene: TRBJ1-6
CDR3nt: TGTGCCAGCAGGGCCTCGAGGGTCTCCTATAATTCACCCCTCCACTTT
CDR3aa: CASRASRVSYNSPLHF

v_gene: TRBV7-9
abundance: -
d_gene: -
j_gene: TRBJ1-2
CDR3nt: TGCGCCAGCAGCCGTCCCCCTACCGACTATGGCTACACCTTC
CDR3aa: CASSRPPTDYGYTF

v_gene: TRBV12-3/TRBV12-4
abundance: -
d_gene: TRBD1
j_gene: TRBJ2-1
CDR3nt: TGTGCCAGCAGTGGGACAGGGAGGATCAATGAGCAGTTCTTC
CDR3aa: CASSGTGRINEQFF

v_gene: TRBV12-3/TRBV12-4
abundance: -
d_gene: -
j_gene: TRBJ1-3
CDR3nt: TGTGCCAGCAGTTTAGGATATTGGGGGGCGTCTGGAAACACCATATATTTT
CDR3aa: CASSLGYWGASGNTIYF

v_gene: TRBV6-1
abundance: many
d_gene: -
j_gene: TRBJ2-7
CDR3nt: TGTGCCAGCAGTGATAGGGGAAGCAACAACTACGAGCAGTACTTC
CDR3aa: CASSDRGSNNYEQYF